The rows below give T cell receptor beta chains drawn from one sample of a study of CD8+ T cells in alopecia areata. Clones were sequenced by immunoSEQ multiplex PCR, and TCRdb holds only the in-frame ones, with some missing. Among 200,000 to 250,000 clones listed, over 60% were seen once. The source material was CD4+ T cells sorted from blood, sampled at week 4, from a patient treated with tofacitinib. Receptors were obtained from a human donor with alopecia areata. The CDR3 runs from the conserved cysteine through the conserved F or W.

V	length	J	CDR3
TRBV6-5	13	TRBJ2-5	CATSNRGEETQYF
TRBV5-1	14	TRBJ2-7	CASSKTGTSHEQYF
TRBV6-5	13	TRBJ1-5	CASTNGGNQPQHF
TRBV5-1	14	TRBJ2-7	CASSFGTGNYEQYF
TRBV27	14	TRBJ2-2	CASSLSVNTGELFF
TRBV29-1	13	TRBJ1-1	CSVEGQGNTEAFF
TRBV5-1	12	TRBJ2-7	CASSRDNYEQYF
TRBV11-3	12	TRBJ2-7	CASRTVLYEQYF
TRBV9	15	TRBJ2-5	CASSAGQGRQETQYF
TRBV18	13	TRBJ2-1	CASSLTGGNEQFF
TRBV2	13	TRBJ2-3	CASTEGSTDTQYF
TRBV29-1	14	TRBJ1-3	CSVVKGISGNTIYF
TRBV29-1	12	TRBJ1-4	CSVSARNEKLFF
TRBV15	15	TRBJ2-2	CATSRDQQGTGELFF
TRBV30	13	TRBJ2-5	CAWFAGGRETQYF
TRBV19	14	TRBJ2-1	CASSIRSVDYEQFF
TRBV27	14	TRBJ1-2	CASRVQGQGYGYTF
TRBV5-1	11	TRBJ2-5	CASSLEETQYF
TRBV9	16	TRBJ2-3	CASSVGGNPRTDTQYF
TRBV5-1	14	TRBJ1-5	CASSLGGQGQPQHF
TRBV6-5	12	TRBJ1-6	CASSGVRSPLHF
TRBV6-5	14	TRBJ2-3	CASSWIPTSDTQYF
TRBV7-9	14	TRBJ1-2	CASSQGIGNYGYTF
TRBV23-1	15	TRBJ2-3	CASSSQGQRTDTQYF
TRBV14	13	TRBJ1-6	CASSPRTDSPLHF
TRBV4-3	13	TRBJ2-3	CASSQTSEGTQYF
TRBV27	13	TRBJ1-5	CASSHNSNQPQHF
TRBV25-1	12	TRBJ1-1	CASKVSGTEAFF
TRBV29-1	11	TRBJ1-1	CSTGQDRGAFF
TRBV29-1	12	TRBJ2-1	CSTLSLGYEQFF
TRBV29-1	13	TRBJ1-1	CSVEKTANTEAFF
TRBV9	15	TRBJ2-7	CASSRGGPPSSEQYF
TRBV6-5	14	TRBJ2-5	CASSYLGPGETQYF
TRBV25-1	13	TRBJ1-2	CASSEAAFYGYTF
TRBV7-2	12	TRBJ2-7	CASSRPPYEQYF
TRBV30	14	TRBJ2-2	CAWSRGGNTGELFF
TRBV30	11	TRBJ1-1	CAWSQGGEAFF
TRBV9	13	TRBJ2-3	CASGYGGTGTQYF
TRBV20-1	11	TRBJ2-2	CSAHSTGELFF
TRBV19	15	TRBJ2-7	CASSIEAGRSYEQYF
TRBV4-3	14	TRBJ2-7	CARGGRRDSYEQYF
TRBV5-1	15	TRBJ2-1	CASSPTGGGYNEQFF
TRBV5-4	13	TRBJ2-3	CASSPGSTDTQYF
TRBV5-6	14	TRBJ1-1	CASSLSDFSTEAFF
TRBV29-1	11	TRBJ1-2	CSVAENYGYTF
TRBV7-2	16	TRBJ1-1	CASSYHRDRPTTEAFF
TRBV6-6	15	TRBJ1-6	CASSQGQGAYSPLHF
TRBV25-1	13	TRBJ2-5	CASSSGQQETQYF